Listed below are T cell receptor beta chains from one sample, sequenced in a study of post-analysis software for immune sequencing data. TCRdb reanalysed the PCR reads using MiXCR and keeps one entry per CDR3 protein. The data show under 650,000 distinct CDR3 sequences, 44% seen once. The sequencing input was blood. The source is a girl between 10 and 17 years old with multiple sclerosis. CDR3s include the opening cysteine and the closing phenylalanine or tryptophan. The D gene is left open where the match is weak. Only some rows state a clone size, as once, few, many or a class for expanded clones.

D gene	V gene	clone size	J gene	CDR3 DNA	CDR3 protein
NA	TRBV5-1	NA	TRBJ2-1	TGCGCCAGCAGCTTGGTGGGGATAAAAAATGAGCAGTTCTTC	CASSLVGIKNEQFF
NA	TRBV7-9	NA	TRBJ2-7	TGTGCCAACACCTCCTCCCGGGCTCCCCTCGGACACGAGCAGTACTTC	CANTSSRAPLGHEQYF
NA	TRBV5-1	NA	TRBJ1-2	TGCGCCAGCAGCTTGCTTCAGGGGTTTAACTATGGCTACACCTTC	CASSLLQGFNYGYTF
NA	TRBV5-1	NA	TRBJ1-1	TGCGCCAGCAGGACACTAAGGAACACTGAAGCTTTCTTT	CASRTLRNTEAFF
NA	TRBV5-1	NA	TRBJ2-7	TGCGCCAGCAGCTTGGAACTGTTGTCCTCCTACGAGCAGTACTTC	CASSLELLSSYEQYF
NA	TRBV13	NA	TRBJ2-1	TGTGCCAGCACCTTAAATGACAATGAGCAGTTCTTC	CASTLNDNEQFF
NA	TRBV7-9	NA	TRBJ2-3	TGTGCCAGCAGCTTAGAAGGGGCCACAGATACGCAGTATTTT	CASSLEGATDTQYF
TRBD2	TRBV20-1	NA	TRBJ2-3	TGCAGTGCTAGTAAACTAGCGGGAGCGGGCACAGATACGCAGTATTTT	CSASKLAGAGTDTQYF
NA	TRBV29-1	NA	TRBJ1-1	TGCAGCGGTCTGACAGAGTCGAACACTGAAGCTTTCTTT	CSGLTESNTEAFF
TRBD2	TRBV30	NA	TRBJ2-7	TGTGCCTGGAGTTGGGGGAGGGCCCCCGAGCAGTACTTC	CAWSWGRAPEQYF
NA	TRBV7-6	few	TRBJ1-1	TGTGCCAGCAGCTTAGAGGGCTCGAACACTGAAGCTTTCTTT	CASSLEGSNTEAFF
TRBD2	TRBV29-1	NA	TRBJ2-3	TGCAGCGTGCGGACTAGCGGGATTGGCACAGATACGCAGTATTTT	CSVRTSGIGTDTQYF
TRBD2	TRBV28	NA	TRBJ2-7	TGTGCCAGCAGTGGGGGGACTAGAGACGGCGAGCAGTACTTC	CASSGGTRDGEQYF
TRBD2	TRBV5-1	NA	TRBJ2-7	TGCGCCAGCAGCCAAACCAGTAGCGGGGGGGCCCACGAGCAGTACTTC	CASSQTSSGGAHEQYF
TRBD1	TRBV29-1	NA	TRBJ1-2	TGCAGCGTTGACACAGGGGGCGTTGGTGGCTACACCTTC	CSVDTGGVGGYTF
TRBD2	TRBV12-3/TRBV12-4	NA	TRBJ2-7	TGTGCCAGCAACCCCCCGGGGGGGCAACCCTACGAGCAGTACTTC	CASNPPGGQPYEQYF
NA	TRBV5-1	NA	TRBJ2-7	TGCGCCAGCCGGGGGTCAAGTTTGGACGTCAACGAGCAGTACTTC	CASRGSSLDVNEQYF
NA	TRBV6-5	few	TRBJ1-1	TGTGCCAGCAGTTACCTCGGGGAGGGCACGGCTTTCTTT	CASSYLGEGTAFF
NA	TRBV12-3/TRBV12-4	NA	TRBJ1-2	TGTGCCAGCAGTTTCGGCCAGGCCTATGGCTACACCTTC	CASSFGQAYGYTF
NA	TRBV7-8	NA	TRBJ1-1	TGTGCCAGCAGCTTAGACCGGACGGTTGAAGCTTTCTTT	CASSLDRTVEAFF
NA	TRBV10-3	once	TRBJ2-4	TGTGCCACCAGAGATGGGGACATTCAGTACTTC	CATRDGDIQYF
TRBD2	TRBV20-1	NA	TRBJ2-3	TGCAGTGCTAGATCTCTTACTAGCGGGGGGGGAACAGATACGCAGTATTTT	CSARSLTSGGGTDTQYF
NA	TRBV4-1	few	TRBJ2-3	TGCGCCAGCAGCCAAGATCGCCGAAGGGGAGGTTGGGCAGATACGCAGTATTTT	CASSQDRRRGGWADTQYF
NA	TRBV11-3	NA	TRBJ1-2	TGTGCCAGCAGCCCGGACAGCGTCAACTATGGCTACACCTTC	CASSPDSVNYGYTF
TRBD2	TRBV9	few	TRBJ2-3	TGTGCCAGCAGCGTAGATGGACTAGCGGGGAGCACAGATACGCAGTATTTT	CASSVDGLAGSTDTQYF
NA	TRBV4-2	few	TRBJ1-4	TGTGCCAGCAGCCAAGGGAGCGGTCTCGAAAAACTGTTTTTT	CASSQGSGLEKLFF
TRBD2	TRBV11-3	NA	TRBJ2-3	TGTGCCAGCAGCTCAAAAAAAAGGACTAGCGGGATGGATACGCAGTATTTT	CASSSKKRTSGMDTQYF
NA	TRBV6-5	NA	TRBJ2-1	TGTGCCAGCAGTACGGTCTTGTCTAGCCGGGATGAGCAGTTCTTC	CASSTVLSSRDEQFF
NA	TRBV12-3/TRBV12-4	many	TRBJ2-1	TGTGCCAGCAGCCTCGTGGGGGGTGAGCAGTTCTTC	CASSLVGGEQFF
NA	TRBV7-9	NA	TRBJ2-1	TGTGCCAGCAGCCCAGTTCTGGGCGGTTTTGGGAATGAGCAGTTCTTC	CASSPVLGGFGNEQFF
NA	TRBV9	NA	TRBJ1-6	TGTGCCAGCAGCGTGACGGCAAATTCACCCCTCCACTTT	CASSVTANSPLHF
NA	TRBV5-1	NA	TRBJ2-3	TGCGCCAGCAGCCTCCCAGTGATCGGCGCAGATACGCAGTATTTT	CASSLPVIGADTQYF
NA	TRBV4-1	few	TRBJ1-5	TGCGCCAGCAGTTCCAGGTTTAGCAATCAGCCCCAGCATTTT	CASSSRFSNQPQHF
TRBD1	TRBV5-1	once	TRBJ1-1	TGCGCCAGCAGCCCGAGACGGGGACAGGGCTCGGTCACTGAAGCTTTCTTT	CASSPRRGQGSVTEAFF
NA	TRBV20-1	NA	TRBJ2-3	TGCAGTGCTAGAGAGGACCCAACTAATGAAAAACTGTATTTT	CSAREDPTNEKLYF
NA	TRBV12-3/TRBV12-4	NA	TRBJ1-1	TGTGCCAGCAGTTTTACAGGGATCCTGAAGGAAGCTTTCTTT	CASSFTGILKEAFF
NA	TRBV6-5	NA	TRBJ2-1	TGTGCCAGCAGGCCCTCGGACCAAGGGTATATTGAGCAGTTCTTC	CASRPSDQGYIEQFF
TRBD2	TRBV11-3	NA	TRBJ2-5	TGTGCCAGCAGGCAGCGGGAGCAAGAGACCCAGTACTTC	CASRQREQETQYF
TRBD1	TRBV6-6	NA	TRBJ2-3	TGTGCCAGCGTAGGGGGCCTAAGCACAGATACGCAGTATTTT	CASVGGLSTDTQYF
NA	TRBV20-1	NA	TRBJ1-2	TGCAGTGCTAAAGCTGGGGTAAACTATGGCTACACCTTC	CSAKAGVNYGYTF
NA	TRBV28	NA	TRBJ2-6	TGTGCCAGCAGTTGGGGGTTGACAGTCTCTGGGGCCAACGTCCTGACTTTC	CASSWGLTVSGANVLTF
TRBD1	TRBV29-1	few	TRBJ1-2	TGCAGCGTGCTCTGGGACAGGGGGACCATAAACTATGGCTACACCTTC	CSVLWDRGTINYGYTF
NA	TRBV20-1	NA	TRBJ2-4	TGCAGTGCTCCCCAGGGGGGACTAGGAAACATTCAGTACTTC	CSAPQGGLGNIQYF
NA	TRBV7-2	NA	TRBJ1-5	TGTGCCAGCAGCTTATTGGGAGGGGGGGCTGATCAGCCCCAGCATTTT	CASSLLGGGADQPQHF
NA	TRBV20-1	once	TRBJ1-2	TGCAGTGCTAGCGACAGGCGTTCTACTAACTATGGCTACACCTTC	CSASDRRSTNYGYTF
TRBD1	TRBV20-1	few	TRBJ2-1	TGCAGTGCCATGGACAGGGTGGTTGAGCAGTTCTTC	CSAMDRVVEQFF
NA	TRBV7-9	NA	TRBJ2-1	TGTGCCAGCAGCTTACTCACTCTCATGGTAAATGAGCAGTTCTTC	CASSLLTLMVNEQFF
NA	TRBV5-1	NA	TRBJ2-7	TGCGCCAGCAGCTTCGGGTCAGGGTGGGGAGACGAGCAGTACTTC	CASSFGSGWGDEQYF
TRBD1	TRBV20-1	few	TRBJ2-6	TGCAGTGCTAGAGATGGCCAGGGGGTCTCTGGGGCCAACGTCCTGACTTTC	CSARDGQGVSGANVLTF
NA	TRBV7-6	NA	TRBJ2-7	TGTGCCAGCAGCTTAGACTCCGGGGCAGGGCCCTACGAGCAGTACTTC	CASSLDSGAGPYEQYF
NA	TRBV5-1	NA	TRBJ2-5	TGCGCCAGCAGCTTGGCTCGAGGGTCCAGGGAGAAGACCCAGTACTTC	CASSLARGSREKTQYF
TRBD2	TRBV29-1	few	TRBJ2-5	TGTAGCGGGGGACAACGCGAAGAGCAGTACTTC	CSGGQREEQYF
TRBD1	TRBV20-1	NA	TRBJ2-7	TGCAGTGCGTTGACTCCCCCGGGACAGGGAGCCCACTACGAGCAGTACTTC	CSALTPPGQGAHYEQYF